The sequence of this T cell receptor beta chain was determined in a study of blood T cells in healthy people across ages. General study points: Older age went with lower TCR beta diversity per million T cells, in a roughly linear way.

This clonotype was seen only a few times. Its antigen remains unknown. A second PCR of 7 to 11 cycles used a sample-barcoded 5' primer and a J-beta primer mix. Carrying 12 random nucleotides, a template-switch adaptor labeled each individual cDNA molecule. TCRdb fed the 5' RACE reads into MiXCR, producing one record per CDR3 protein. This sample has some 920,000 distinct CDR3 sequences; approximately 50% occur once, and the top ten carry over 20%. The CDR3 consists of 14 residues. Between the trimmed V and J ends, which lost 6 bases and 4 bases, there was a span of 13 bases. Input material: blood. The source of this sequence is a woman aged 55-70 years in good health. V usage is TRBV12-3 or TRBV12-4 and J usage is TRBJ2-1; D perhaps matches TRBD1 (6 bases). CDR3: CASRTAGTYNEQFF. CDR3 nucleotides: TGTGCCAGCAGAACAGCCGGGACATACAATGAGCAGTTCTTC.